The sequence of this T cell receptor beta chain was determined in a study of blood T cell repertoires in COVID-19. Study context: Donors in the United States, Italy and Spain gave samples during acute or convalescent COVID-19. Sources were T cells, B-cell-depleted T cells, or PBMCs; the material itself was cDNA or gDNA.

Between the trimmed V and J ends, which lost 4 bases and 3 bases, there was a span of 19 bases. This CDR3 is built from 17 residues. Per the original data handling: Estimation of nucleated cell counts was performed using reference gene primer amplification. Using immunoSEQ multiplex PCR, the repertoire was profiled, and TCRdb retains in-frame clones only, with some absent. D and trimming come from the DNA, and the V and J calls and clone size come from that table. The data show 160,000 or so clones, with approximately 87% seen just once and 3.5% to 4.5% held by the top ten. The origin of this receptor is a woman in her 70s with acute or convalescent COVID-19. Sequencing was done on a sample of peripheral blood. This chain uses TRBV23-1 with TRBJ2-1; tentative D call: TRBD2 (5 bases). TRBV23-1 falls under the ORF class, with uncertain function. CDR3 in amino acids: CASSLKRPIAGYNEQFF. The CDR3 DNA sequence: TGCGCCAGCAGTCTAAAACGACCGATCGCGGGCTACAATGAGCAGTTCTTC.